The next 20 T cell receptor beta chains were all read from a single sample in a study of regulatory T cells in long-lasting Graves disease. Time point reported: newly diagnosed GD, antithyroid drugs for less than 3 months. Scientists built the TCR library using RNA that was extracted from PBMCs. The authors built TCR beta libraries using iRepertoire HTBI primers and Arm-PCR of CDR3 regions. A single record per CDR3 protein comes from TCRdb applying MiXCR to the multiplex PCR reads. This table holds about 620,000 distinct CDR3 sequences, roughly 16% found once. These data are also associated with another study on T cells in Graves' hyperthyroidism and ophthalmopathy.

The specimen comprised peripheral blood mononuclear cells (PBMCs), sampled at new diagnosis, from a patient treated with antithyroid drugs. The receptors were sampled from a woman under 40 with Graves disease.

A note on this clonotype: A read error is possible here, since a much larger clone lies one base away. The chain employs TRBV10-3 and TRBJ1-5, with a weak D call TRBD1 (6 bases). The CDR3 runs 14 residues. The germline V gene has CDR1 ENHRY and CDR2 SYGVKD. The CDR3 nucleotides are TGTGCCGTCAGCGAGGGCAGGGGCTATCAGCCCCAGCATTTT. Its translation: CAVSEGRGYQPQHF.

This clonotype was counted ten times or more. The chain uses TRBV12-3 or TRBV12-4 and TRBJ2-5, with D possibly being TRBD1 (6 bases). The CDR3 is 16 amino acids. The V end was cut by 7 bases, the J end by 5 bases, with 23 bases between. As DNA, the CDR3 is TGTGCCAGCACCTCCTCACGGAACAGGGCTTTGGAGACCCAGTACTTC. Its protein product is CASTSSRNRALETQYF.

Many counts were recorded for this clonotype. Sequence at one end of the junction differs from germline and may be a read error. The chain carries TRBV7-7 and TRBJ2-1, with 7 positions matching TRBD1. Germline assignment: CDR1 SSHAT and CDR2 FNYEAQ (reference sequence). This CDR3 spans 13 amino acids. Here the CDR3 DNA reads TGTGCTAGCAGCCTAAGAGACAGGGATGAGCAGTTCTTC. Translating gives CASSLRDRDEQFF.

The table lists this clonotype with many counts. The V call is TRBV6-2 or TRBV6-3, the J call TRBJ1-5; D gene unclear. V lost 2 bases and J lost 0, with 8 bases in between. The CDR3 is 15 residues long. The V gene's germline CDR1 is MNHEY and CDR2 SVGEGT. CDR3 DNA: TGTGCCAGCAGTTACCGGCGGGATAGCAATCAGCCCCAGCATTTT. Protein: CASSYRRDSNQPQHF.

Ten or more counts support this clonotype. The chain combines TRBV14 with TRBJ1-1; D gene uncertain. The CDR3 totals 13 residues. V was cut by 0 bases and J by 0 bases, with 2 bases left in between. CDR1 SGHDN and CDR2 FVKESK come from the germline V gene. The CDR3 region is CASSQDLNTEAFF. The CDR3 bases are TGTGCCAGCAGCCAAGATTTGAACACTGAAGCTTTCTTT.

This clonotype was counted at least ten times. This chain uses TRBV6-1 with TRBJ2-5; 10 bases are a match to TRBD2. With 5 bases clipped from V and 4 bases from J, the junction kept 7 bases outside the gene matches. The V gene's germline CDR1 is MNHNS and CDR2 SASEGT. The CDR3 is 15 amino acids. CDR3 sequence: CASSRGLASTETQYF. CDR3 bases: TGTGCCAGCAGTCGGGGACTAGCGAGCACAGAGACCCAGTACTTC.

This clonotype was recorded a few times. The chain joins TRBV3-1 to TRBJ2-5, with 14 bases identical to TRBD2. CDR3 length: 20 residues. V was pared by 0 bases and J by 4 bases, with 13 bases of the junction left unmatched. CDR1 is LGHDT, CDR2 YNNKEL, per germline (reference sequence). CDR3 protein: CASSQDVAGLAGVLAETQYF. Here the CDR3 DNA reads TGTGCCAGCAGCCAAGATGTTGCGGGACTAGCGGGAGTTTTAGCAGAGACCCAGTACTTC.

The genes are TRBV19 and TRBJ2-1; 12 nucleotides align to TRBD2. Germline CDR1 reads LNHDA; CDR2 reads SQIVND (reference sequence). J gave up 7 bases and V 8 bases, and 15 bases lay outside the gene matches. The CDR3 contains 17 residues. The chain's CDR3 is CASGATRLAGVKNEQFF. CDR3 coding DNA: TGTGCCAGTGGTGCTACCAGACTAGCGGGAGTGAAGAATGAGCAGTTCTTC.

This clonotype was counted many times. The chain links TRBV7-2 to TRBJ2-7, with D maybe TRBD1 (6 bases). CDR1 is SGHTA, CDR2 FQGNSA, per germline. The V end lost 3 bases, the J end lost 6 bases, and 12 bases lay between the germline ends. CDR3 length: 13 amino acids. In DNA form, the CDR3 reads TGTGCCAGCAGCTTTCCGGGACAAAGCGAGCAGTACTTC. Amino acids: CASSFPGQSEQYF.

The chain carries TRBV3-1 and TRBJ2-7; TRBD2 aligns across 12 bases. Germline V CDR1 and CDR2: LGHDT, YNNKEL (reference sequence). The V and J ends lost 10 bases and 2 bases, in that order; junction bases with no gene match: 12. The CDR3 is 16 amino acids. In nucleotides, the CDR3 is TGTGCCATCCATGCCGGGACTAGCGGGCTAACCTACGAGCAGTACTTC. Amino acids: CAIHAGTSGLTYEQYF.

This chain connects TRBV24-1 to TRBJ2-7; 7 bases agree with TRBD1. With V trimmed by 7 bases and J by 0 bases, 5 bases remained unmatched. Germline V gives CDR1 KGHDR, CDR2 SFDVKD. This CDR3 region has 14 residues. CDR3 residues: CATSLTGSSYEQYF. The CDR3 nucleotides are TGTGCCACCAGCTTGACAGGGAGCTCCTACGAGCAGTACTTC.

At least ten counts were recorded for this clonotype. This sequence joins TRBV12-3 or TRBV12-4 and TRBJ1-5; the D is unclear. The CDR3 is made up of 14 amino acids. Trimming took off 2 bases at V and 7 bases at J, with 12 bases between the two ends. Here the CDR3 reads CASSLKVGRQPQHF. Here the CDR3 DNA reads TGTGCCAGCAGTTTAAAGGTTGGCAGACAGCCCCAGCATTTT.

On this clonotype itself: A read error may explain this, as a much larger clone is one base away. The J gene is TRBJ1-1, the V gene TRBV25-1, with 7 bases that match TRBD1. CDR3 length equals 16 residues. V was pared by 5 bases and J by 1 base, with 10 bases of the junction left unmatched. The V gene's germline CDR1 is MGHDK and CDR2 SYGVNS. The CDR3 protein is CASSYRGYLTNTEAFF. The CDR3 coding sequence is TGTGCCAGCAGTTACAGGGGTTACCTCACGAACACTGAAGCTTTCTTT.

This clonotype was seen at least ten times. CDR3 protein: CASPPSTYEQYF. As DNA, the CDR3 is TGTGCCAGCCCTCCCTCAACTTACGAGCAGTACTTC. V is TRBV28 and J is TRBJ2-7; D ambiguous. The CDR3 runs 12 residues. In germline, CDR1 is MDHEN, CDR2 SYDVKM. Trimming stripped 8 bases from V and 4 bases from J, with 12 bases between.

This clonotype was observed at least ten times. This chain connects TRBV2 to TRBJ1-2, with 12 bases lining up with TRBD1. Trimming at V came to 4 bases and at J to 6 bases, leaving 6 bases not matched to a gene. Looked up from germline, CDR1 is SNHLY and CDR2 is FYNNEI. The CDR3 length is 15 residues. The CDR3 protein is CASSVSGQGADGYTF. CDR3 nucleotide sequence: TGTGCCAGCAGTGTCTCGGGACAGGGGGCGGATGGCTACACCTTC.

In regard to this clonotype: A read error may explain this, as a much larger clone is one base away. The chain is built from TRBV11-3 and TRBJ1-2; 8 bases match TRBD1. The germline V gene encodes CDR1 SGHNT and CDR2 YENEEA. This CDR3 has 14 residues. CDR3 in amino acids: CVSSSPGGRYGYTF. The CDR3 nucleotides are TGTGTCAGCAGCTCCCCAGGGGGCCGATATGGCTACACCTTC.

This clonotype was observed many times. This sequence joins TRBV6-2 or TRBV6-3 and TRBJ2-5; D not certain. Trimming pared 1 base from V and 0 bases from J, leaving 12 bases between. Germline V gene lookup returns CDR1 MNHEY and CDR2 SVGEGT. The CDR3 length is 16 residues. The CDR3 loop reads CASSYLSSSYQETQYF. The CDR3, as DNA: TGTGCCAGCAGTTACTTGAGTAGCAGCTACCAAGAGACCCAGTACTTC.

This clonotype occurred once. The CDR3 region is CAWSTPGLTNSPLHF. The CDR3 DNA reads TGTGCCTGGAGTACACCTGGACTGACAAATTCACCCCTCCACTTT. The rearrangement joins TRBV30 to TRBJ1-6; D call uncertain. Germline assignment: CDR1 GTSNPN and CDR2 SVGIG (reference sequence). This CDR3 comprises 15 residues. V was trimmed by 2 bases and J by 7 bases, leaving 15 bases between them.

The rearrangement joins TRBV19 to TRBJ1-2; D perhaps matches TRBD1 (5 bases). V lost 10 bases and J lost 4, with 10 bases in between. The germline V gene has CDR1 LNHDA and CDR2 SQIVND (reference sequence). The length of the CDR3 is 11 residues. The CDR3 loop is CATDSTYGYTF. The CDR3 DNA follows: TGTGCCACCGACAGTACCTATGGCTACACCTTC.

This clonotype was counted many times. The J gene is TRBJ2-5, the V gene TRBV7-2; D might be TRBD2 (5 bases). Trimming cost V 4 bases and J 1 base, with 7 bases left between them. This CDR3 is 13 amino acids long. The germline CDR1 and CDR2 sequences are SGHTA and FQGNSA. CDR3 nucleotide sequence: TGTGCCAGCAGCTACGGGATCCAAGAGACCCAGTACTTC. The encoded protein is CASSYGIQETQYF.